These 18 T cell receptor beta chains came from one sample sequenced in a study of T cells in Graves' hyperthyroidism and ophthalmopathy. RNA transcripts served as the template for amplifying TCR beta CDR3 regions. The HTBI primer set served for first-round RT-PCR of the TCR CDR3. TCRdb reanalysed the multiplex PCR reads using MiXCR and keeps one entry per CDR3 protein. This repertoire shows over 450,000 distinct CDR3 sequences, around an eighth found once; its top ten account for about a sixth. Sequencing was done on a sample of blood. The receptors derive from a woman aged 18-29 years with Graves' hyperthyroidism.

The rearrangement links TRBV7-9 to TRBJ1-5; 12 positions agree with TRBD1. The CDR3 has 14 residues. Germline V gene sequence: CDR1 SEHNR, CDR2 FQNEAQ (reference sequence). The V and J ends lost 5 bases and 6 bases, in that order; junction bases with no gene match: 2. CDR3 sequence (DNA): TGTGCCAGCAGCGGGACAGGGGGCGGTCAGCCCCAGCATTTT. Translating gives CASSGTGGGQPQHF.

V is TRBV7-3 and J is TRBJ1-2; the match to TRBD1 covers 7 bases. The junction had 4 bases not matched to a gene; V was cut back by 1 base and J by 2 bases. There are 15 residues in the CDR3. The germline V gene encodes CDR1 SGHTA and CDR2 FQGTGA. In DNA form, the CDR3 reads TGTGCCAGCAGCTTAAGAGGGGGCGGAAACTATGGCTACACCTTC. Translating it yields CASSLRGGGNYGYTF.

This clonotype was seen many times. The chain employs TRBV30 and TRBJ1-3; TRBD1 matches 9 bases. CDR1 and CDR2 (germline): GTSNPN, SVGIG (reference sequence). The CDR3 is 14 residues long. V dropped 3 bases and J dropped 3; count of bases not matched to a gene: 3. Here the CDR3 reads CAWRGQGIGNTIYF. CDR3 bases: TGTGCCTGGAGGGGACAGGGTATTGGAAACACCATATATTTT.

The sample holds many counts of this clonotype. The chain has TRBV24-1 and TRBJ2-3; perhaps TRBD2 as D (5 bases). Germline assignment: CDR1 KGHDR and CDR2 SFDVKD. The CDR3 sequence is 16 residues long. The germline V and J ends were trimmed by 6 bases and 5 bases, with 20 bases remaining between them. CDR3: CATSPRAGLYRDTQYF. CDR3 nucleotide sequence: TGTGCCACCAGTCCTCGCGCGGGCCTTTATCGAGATACGCAGTATTTT.

Of note for this clonotype: It may be a read error: a sequence one base away is much more abundant. The chain has TRBV6-1 and TRBJ1-5; D gene uncertain. CDR1 and CDR2 (germline): MNHNS, SASEGT. There are 11 residues in the CDR3. The V end was cut by 9 bases, the J end by 6 bases, with 9 bases between. CDR3 nucleotide sequence: TGTGCCAGAGGAGGGTCTCAGCCCCAGCATTTT. The encoded protein is CARGGSQPQHF.

J is TRBJ2-1 and V is TRBV11-3, with 8 bases lining up with TRBD1. The J segment lost 0 bases and the V segment lost 5 bases, leaving 3 bases of the junction unmatched. CDR3 length equals 15 residues. The germline V gene encodes CDR1 SGHNT and CDR2 YENEEA. The DNA of the CDR3 is TGTGCCAGCAGCGGGGACAGGAGCTCCTACAATGAGCAGTTCTTC. It is translated as CASSGDRSSYNEQFF.

This clonotype was counted between two and nine times. A much bigger clone sits one base away, suggesting this may be a read error. The rearrangement joins TRBV7-3 to TRBJ2-1, with unresolved D. This CDR3 spans 13 amino acids. V was pared by 5 bases and J by 10 bases, with 15 bases between. Germline V gene sequence: CDR1 SGHTA, CDR2 FQGTGA. CDR3 sequence (DNA): TGTGCCAGCAGCCTTACGGAAGCCGGCGAGCAGTTCTTC. Its translation: CASSLTEAGEQFF.

This chain links TRBV7-6 with TRBJ1-1; 7 nucleotides match TRBD1. This CDR3 has 12 amino acids. Trimming at V came to 5 bases and at J to 7 bases, leaving 4 bases not matched to a gene. Germline CDR1 SGHVS, CDR2 FNYEAQ. CDR3 DNA: TGTGCCAGCAGCGTAAACAGGGGTGAAGCTTTCTTT. Its protein is CASSVNRGEAFF. The complete variable domain, with remaining parts taken from reference TRBV7-6 and TRBJ1-1, reads GAGVSQSPRYKVTKRGQDVALRCDPISGHVSLYWYRQALGQGPEFLTYFNYEAQQDKSGLPNDRFSAERPEGSISTLTIQRTEQRDSAMYRCASSVNRGEAFFGQGTRLTVV.

This clonotype was found a few times. This sequence may be a read error, since a much larger clone differs from it by one base. This chain uses TRBV12-3 or TRBV12-4 with TRBJ2-4; D is ambiguous. Trimming left V 3 bases short and J 1 base short, with 13 bases between. There are 16 residues in the CDR3. The CDR3 loop is CASSLSPRRAKNIQYF. CDR3 nucleotide sequence: TGTGCCAGCAGTTTGTCCCCGCGACGGGCCAAAAACATTCAGTACTTC.

This chain joins TRBV2 and TRBJ2-3; 12 bases fit TRBD2. Trimming removed 2 bases from V and 9 bases from J; junction bases left unmatched: 9. In germline, CDR1 is SNHLY, CDR2 FYNNEI. This CDR3 has 16 residues. CDR3 sequence (DNA): TGTGCCAGCAGTGAATTTCTAGCGGGAGGGCCACGGACGCAGTATTTT. Its translation is CASSEFLAGGPRTQYF.

This clonotype showed up many times. V and J are TRBV27 and TRBJ1-1; TRBD1 is a possible D gene (6 bases). This CDR3 region has 13 residues. The germline gives CDR1 MNHEY, CDR2 SMNVEV (reference sequence). Trimming shortened V by 2 bases and J by 6 bases, and 10 bases separated the two germline ends. Here the CDR3 reads CASSLGPGAEAFF. In nucleotides, the CDR3 is TGTGCCAGCAGTTTAGGGCCAGGGGCTGAAGCTTTCTTT.

As concerns this clonotype: This could be a read error, since a much larger clone is one nucleotide away. The chain employs TRBV11-2 and TRBJ1-1; TRBD1 might be the D (6 bases). Trimming took 2 bases from V and 1 from J, leaving 11 bases between them. Germline lookup yields CDR1 SGHAT and CDR2 FQNNGV. The CDR3 totals 15 residues. CDR3 DNA sequence: TGTGCCAGCAGCTTAAGCGGGACATCGAACACTGAAGCTTTCTTT. This translates into CASSLSGTSNTEAFF.

This clonotype was detected ten times or more. The chain recombines TRBV7-6 with TRBJ1-6; D gene unclear. Germline loops: CDR1 SGHVS, CDR2 FNYEAQ. The CDR3 loop spans 15 amino acids. V lost 1 base to trimming and J lost 5 bases, with 9 bases between them. The CDR3 spells CASSLDRVHNSPLHF. The CDR3 DNA follows: TGTGCCAGCAGCTTAGATAGGGTGCATAATTCACCCCTCCACTTT.

This clonotype was recorded a few times. This chain uses TRBV4-2 with TRBJ2-3; 9 bases agree with TRBD2. The CDR3 contains 17 residues. Germline CDR1 is LGHNA and CDR2 is YNFKEQ. J gave up 1 base and V 0 bases, and 5 bases lay outside the gene matches. Here the CDR3 DNA reads TGTGCCAGCAGCCAAGATGGTAGCGGGAGTCGCACAGATACGCAGTATTTT. This codes for CASSQDGSGSRTDTQYF.

The chain is built from TRBV7-9 and TRBJ1-5; D is ambiguous. V was trimmed by 1 base and J by 7 bases, leaving 14 bases between them. Germline lookup yields CDR1 SEHNR and CDR2 FQNEAQ (reference sequence). CDR3 length equals 15 residues. Here the CDR3 reads CASSLGSSGEQPQHF. For the CDR3, the DNA is TGTGCCAGCAGCTTAGGGAGTTCAGGTGAACAGCCCCAGCATTTT.

This clonotype was detected many times. The rearrangement links TRBV18 to TRBJ1-2, with D hard to call. The length of the CDR3 is 12 residues. The V end lost 0 bases, the J end lost 12 bases, and 11 bases lay between the germline ends. CDR1 is KGHSH, CDR2 LQKENI, per germline. CDR3 DNA sequence: TGTGCCAGCTCACCACCGGGTCCGGGCCACACCTTC. Its protein is CASSPPGPGHTF.

This clonotype appeared a few times. V is TRBV5-1 and J is TRBJ2-7; 10 nucleotides line up with TRBD1. Trimming removed 1 base from V and 2 bases from J; junction bases left unmatched: 12. The CDR3 runs to 18 residues. CDR1 is SGHRS, CDR2 YFSETQ, per germline. The CDR3 region is CASSLSPNRGQGAYEQYF. The DNA for the CDR3 is TGCGCCAGCAGCTTGAGCCCAAACCGAGGACAGGGGGCCTACGAGCAGTACTTC.

This clonotype has a count of ten or more. This chain uses TRBV7-8 with TRBJ1-3, with D unclear. This CDR3 is 17 amino acids long. CDR1 and CDR2 (germline): SGHVS, FQNEAQ. V was pared by 2 bases and J by 6 bases, with 20 bases between. CDR3 bases: TGTGCCAGCAGCTTAAGAATGAGCACACCGGGCGAAAACACCATATATTTT. Amino acids: CASSLRMSTPGENTIYF.